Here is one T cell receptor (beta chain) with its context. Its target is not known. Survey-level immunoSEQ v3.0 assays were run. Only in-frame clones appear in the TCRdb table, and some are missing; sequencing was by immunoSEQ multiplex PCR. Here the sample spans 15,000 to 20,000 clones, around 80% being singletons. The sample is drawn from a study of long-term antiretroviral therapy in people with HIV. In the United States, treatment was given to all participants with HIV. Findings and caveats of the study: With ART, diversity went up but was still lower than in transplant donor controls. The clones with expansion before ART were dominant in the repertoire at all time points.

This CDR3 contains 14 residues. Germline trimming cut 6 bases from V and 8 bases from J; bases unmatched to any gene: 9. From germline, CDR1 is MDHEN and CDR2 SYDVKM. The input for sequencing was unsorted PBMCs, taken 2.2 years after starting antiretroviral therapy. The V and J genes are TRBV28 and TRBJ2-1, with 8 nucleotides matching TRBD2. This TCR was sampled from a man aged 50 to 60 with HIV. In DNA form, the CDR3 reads TGTGCCAGCAGCGCCATCGGGGGGGCGTATGAGCAGTTCTTC. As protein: CASSAIGGAYEQFF.